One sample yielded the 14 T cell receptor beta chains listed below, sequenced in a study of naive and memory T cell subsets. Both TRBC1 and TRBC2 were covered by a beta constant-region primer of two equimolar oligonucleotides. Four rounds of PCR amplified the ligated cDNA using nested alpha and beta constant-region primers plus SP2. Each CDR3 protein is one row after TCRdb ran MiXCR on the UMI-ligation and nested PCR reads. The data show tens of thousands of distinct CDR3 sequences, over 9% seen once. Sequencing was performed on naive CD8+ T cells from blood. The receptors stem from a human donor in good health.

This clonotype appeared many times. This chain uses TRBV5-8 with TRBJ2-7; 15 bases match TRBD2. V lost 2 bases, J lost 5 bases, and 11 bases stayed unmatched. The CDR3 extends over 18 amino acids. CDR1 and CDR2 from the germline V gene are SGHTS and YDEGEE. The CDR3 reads CASSLRRTSGRAVNEQYF. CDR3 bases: TGTGCCAGCAGCTTACGCCGGACTAGCGGGAGGGCCGTCAACGAGCAGTACTTC.

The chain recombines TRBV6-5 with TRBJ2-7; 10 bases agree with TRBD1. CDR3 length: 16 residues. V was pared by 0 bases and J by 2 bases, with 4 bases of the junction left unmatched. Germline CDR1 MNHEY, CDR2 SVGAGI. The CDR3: CASSYSSGQGPYEQYF. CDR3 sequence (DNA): TGTGCCAGCAGTTACTCGTCGGGACAGGGGCCCTACGAGCAGTACTTC.

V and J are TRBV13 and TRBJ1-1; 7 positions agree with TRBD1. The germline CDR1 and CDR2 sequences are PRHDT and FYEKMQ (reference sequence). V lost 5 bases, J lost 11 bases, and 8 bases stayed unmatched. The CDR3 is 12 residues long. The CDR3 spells CASSLLGQWAFF. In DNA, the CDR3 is TGTGCCAGCAGCCTACTGGGACAGTGGGCTTTCTTT.

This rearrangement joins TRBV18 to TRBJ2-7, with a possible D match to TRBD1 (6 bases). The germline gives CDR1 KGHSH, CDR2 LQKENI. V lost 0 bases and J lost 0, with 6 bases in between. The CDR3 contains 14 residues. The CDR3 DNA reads TGTGCCAGCTCACCACCACAGGGCTCCTACGAGCAGTACTTC. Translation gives CASSPPQGSYEQYF. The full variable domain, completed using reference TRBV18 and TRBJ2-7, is NAGVMQNPRHLVRRRGQEARLRCSPMKGHSHVYWYRQLPEEGLKFMVYLQKENIIDESGMPKERFSAEFPKEGPSILRIQQVVRGDSAAYFCASSPPQGSYEQYFGPGTRLTVT.

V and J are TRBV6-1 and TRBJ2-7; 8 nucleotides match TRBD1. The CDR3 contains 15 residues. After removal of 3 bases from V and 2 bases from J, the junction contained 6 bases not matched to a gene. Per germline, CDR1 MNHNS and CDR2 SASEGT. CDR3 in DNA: TGTGCCAGCAGTGAGTTTGGGACAGGAGCCTACGAGCAGTACTTC. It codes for CASSEFGTGAYEQYF.

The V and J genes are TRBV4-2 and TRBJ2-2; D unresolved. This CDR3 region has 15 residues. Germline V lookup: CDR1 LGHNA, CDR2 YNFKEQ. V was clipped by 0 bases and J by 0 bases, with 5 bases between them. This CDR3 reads CASSQELANTGELFF. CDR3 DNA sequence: TGTGCCAGCAGCCAAGAGTTGGCGAACACCGGGGAGCTGTTTTTT.

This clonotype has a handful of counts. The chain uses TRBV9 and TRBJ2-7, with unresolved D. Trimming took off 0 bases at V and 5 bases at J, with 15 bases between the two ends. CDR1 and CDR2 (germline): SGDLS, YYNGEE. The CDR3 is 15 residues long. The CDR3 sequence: CASSVEGASPHEQYF. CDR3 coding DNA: TGTGCCAGCAGCGTAGAAGGCGCTTCCCCCCACGAGCAGTACTTC.

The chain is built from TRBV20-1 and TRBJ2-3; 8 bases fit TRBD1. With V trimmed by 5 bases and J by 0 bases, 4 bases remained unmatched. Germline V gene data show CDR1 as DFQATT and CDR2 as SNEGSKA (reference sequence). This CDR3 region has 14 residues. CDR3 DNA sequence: TGCAGTGCTCCGACAGGGGTTAGCACAGATACGCAGTATTTT. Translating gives CSAPTGVSTDTQYF.

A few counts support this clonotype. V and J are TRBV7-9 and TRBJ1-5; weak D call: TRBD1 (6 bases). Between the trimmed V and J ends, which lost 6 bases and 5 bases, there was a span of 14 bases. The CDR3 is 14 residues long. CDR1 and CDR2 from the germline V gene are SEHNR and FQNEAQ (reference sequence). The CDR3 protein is CASSTGGRDQPQHF. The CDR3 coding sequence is TGTGCCAGCAGTACCGGGGGGCGAGATCAGCCCCAGCATTTT.

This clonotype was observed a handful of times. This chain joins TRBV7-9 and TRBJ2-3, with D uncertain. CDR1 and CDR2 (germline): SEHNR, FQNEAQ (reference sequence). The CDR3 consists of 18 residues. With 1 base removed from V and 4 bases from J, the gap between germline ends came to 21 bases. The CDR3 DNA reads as TGTGCCAGCAGCTTAGTGTCCGAAGACTGGCGTCGGGCAGATACGCAGTATTTT. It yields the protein CASSLVSEDWRRADTQYF.

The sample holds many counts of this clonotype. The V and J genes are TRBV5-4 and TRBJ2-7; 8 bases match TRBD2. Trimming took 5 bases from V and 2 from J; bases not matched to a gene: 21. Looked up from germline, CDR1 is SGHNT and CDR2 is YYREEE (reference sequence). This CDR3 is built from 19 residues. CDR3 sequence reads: CASRETVLPGTRCTYEQYF. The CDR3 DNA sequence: TGTGCCAGCAGAGAAACCGTCCTCCCGGGGACTAGGTGTACCTACGAGCAGTACTTC.

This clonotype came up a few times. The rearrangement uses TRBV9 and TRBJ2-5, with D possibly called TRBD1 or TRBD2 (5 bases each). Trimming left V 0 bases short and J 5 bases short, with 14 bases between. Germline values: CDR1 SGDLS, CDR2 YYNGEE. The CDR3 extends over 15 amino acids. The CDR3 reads CASSVDEGKGETQYF. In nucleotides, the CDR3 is TGTGCCAGCAGCGTAGACGAGGGGAAAGGGGAGACCCAGTACTTC. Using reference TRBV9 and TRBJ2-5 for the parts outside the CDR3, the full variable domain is DSGVTQTPKHLITATGQRVTLRCSPRSGDLSVYWYQQSLDQGLQFLIQYYNGEERAKGNILERFSAQQFPDLHSELNLSSLELGDSALYFCASSVDEGKGETQYFGPGTRLLVL.

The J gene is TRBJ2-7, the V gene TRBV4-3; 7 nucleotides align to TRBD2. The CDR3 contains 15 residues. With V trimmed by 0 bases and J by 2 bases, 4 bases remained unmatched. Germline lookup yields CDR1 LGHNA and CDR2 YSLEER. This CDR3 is CASSQDRTSAYEQYF. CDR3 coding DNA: TGCGCCAGCAGCCAAGATCGGACTAGTGCCTACGAGCAGTACTTC.

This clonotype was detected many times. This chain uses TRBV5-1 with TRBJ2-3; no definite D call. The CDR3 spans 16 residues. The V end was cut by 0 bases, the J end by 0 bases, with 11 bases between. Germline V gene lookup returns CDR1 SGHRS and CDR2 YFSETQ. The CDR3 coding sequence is TGCGCCAGCAGCTTGGACCCTGGGCGAAGCACAGATACGCAGTATTTT. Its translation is CASSLDPGRSTDTQYF.